This T cell receptor (beta chain) was identified in a study of blood T cell repertoires in COVID-19. Across the study: Donors in the United States, Italy and Spain gave samples during acute or convalescent COVID-19. PBMCs, B-cell-depleted T cells, or T cells provided the cDNA or gDNA that made up the material.

The data were produced by immunoSEQ multiplex PCR, yet TCRdb's version contains in-frame clones alone and is incomplete. The sample contains about 120,000 clones, approximately 82% of which appear only once. The CDR3 totals 12 residues. The V gene's germline CDR1 is SQVTM and CDR2 ANQGSEA. Losses at the gene ends were 6 bases for V and 5 bases for J; bases not matched to a gene: 6. The origin of this receptor is a man aged 65 to 85 with active or convalescent COVID-19. Material for sequencing was peripheral blood. V and J are TRBV29-1 and TRBJ1-1, with 7 bases lining up with TRBD1. CDR3 loop: CSVPTGETEAFF. The CDR3 coding sequence is TGCAGCGTACCCACAGGGGAGACTGAAGCTTTCTTT.